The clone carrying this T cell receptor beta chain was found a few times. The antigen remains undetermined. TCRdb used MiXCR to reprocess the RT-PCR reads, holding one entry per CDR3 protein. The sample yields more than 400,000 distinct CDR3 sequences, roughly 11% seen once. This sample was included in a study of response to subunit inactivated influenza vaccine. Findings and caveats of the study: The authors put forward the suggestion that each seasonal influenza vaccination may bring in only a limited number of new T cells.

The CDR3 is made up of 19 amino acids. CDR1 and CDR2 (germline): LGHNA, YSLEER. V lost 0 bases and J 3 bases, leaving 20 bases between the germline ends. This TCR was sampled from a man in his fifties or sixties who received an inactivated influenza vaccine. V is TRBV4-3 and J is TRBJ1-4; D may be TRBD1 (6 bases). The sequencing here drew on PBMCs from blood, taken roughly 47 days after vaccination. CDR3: CASSQDLKRGGRANEKLFF. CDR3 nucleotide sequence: TGCGCCAGCAGCCAAGATTTGAAGAGGGGGGGAAGGGCTAATGAAAAACTGTTTTTT.